The 18 T cell receptor beta chains below all came from one sample that was sequenced in a study of shared clonotypes between healthy human individuals. Data came from immunoSEQ multiplex PCR; TCRdb stores just in-frame clones and leaves some out. The sample has approximately 1.1 million clones, approximately 80% seen once. The sequenced sample was memory CD4+ T cells from PBMCs. As for subset: CD45RA-negative fraction. These receptors all stem from a man between 18 and 29 years old in good health. Some clones in this sample may be carry-over from other donors' samples.

This chain connects TRBV2 to TRBJ2-7; TRBD2 aligns across 7 bases. Unmatched junction bases numbered 2, after V lost 4 bases and J lost 2 bases. CDR3 length: 13 amino acids. Germline CDR1 and CDR2: SNHLY and FYNNEI. The CDR3 nucleotides are TGTGCCAGCAGTGGCGGACTAGCCTACGAGCAGTACTTC. Residues: CASSGGLAYEQYF.

This chain uses TRBV12-1 with TRBJ2-1; the table's D call, TRBD2, has no DNA check behind it. TRBV12-1 is a pseudogene locus. CDR3 length: 16 residues. The CDR3 nucleotides read TGTGCCAGCAGCTTTGGGAGCGTACGCCGGTACAATGAGCAGTTCTTC. Translation gives CASSFGSVRRYNEQFF.

The chain couples TRBV5-1 to TRBJ2-3, with D unclear. The CDR3 is made up of 16 amino acids. V dropped 4 bases and J dropped 5 bases, with 20 bases sitting between them. The germline gives CDR1 SGHRS, CDR2 YFSETQ. The CDR3 loop is CASSRSPVSPRDTQYF. The CDR3 DNA reads TGCGCCAGCAGCCGCTCCCCGGTCAGCCCAAGAGATACGCAGTATTTT.

The chain employs TRBV5-4 and TRBJ1-2; possible D gene TRBD1, 5 bases. This CDR3 has 14 residues. Trimming pared 3 bases from V and 7 bases from J, leaving 16 bases between. Germline loops: CDR1 SGHNT, CDR2 YYREEE (reference sequence). CDR3 sequence: CASSYPPGVSGYTF. CDR3 coding DNA: TGTGCCAGCAGCTATCCCCCGGGGGTCAGTGGCTACACCTTC.

A note on this clone: This sample includes further DNA sequences coding for the same CDR3. The chain couples TRBV5-1 to TRBJ2-2; 9 bases match TRBD2. V shed 5 bases, J shed 7 bases, and the junction held 6 bases outside the gene matches. The CDR3 is made up of 14 amino acids. The germline V gene encodes CDR1 SGHRS and CDR2 YFSETQ. CDR3 in amino acids: CASSPGLAGGELFF. The CDR3 DNA is TGCGCCAGCAGTCCGGGACTAGCTGGCGGGGAGCTGTTTTTT.

V is TRBV5-1 and J is TRBJ1-1, with 8 positions matching TRBD1. Trimming cost V 7 bases and J 6 bases; bases outside gene matches: 5. The CDR3 runs to 12 residues. CDR1 is SGHRS, CDR2 YFSETQ, per germline. CDR3 sequence reads: CASGDRSSEAFF. As DNA, the CDR3 is TGCGCCAGCGGGGACAGGTCGTCTGAAGCTTTCTTT. Supplemented by reference TRBV5-1 and TRBJ1-1, the full variable domain reads KAGVTQTPRYLIKTRGQQVTLSCSPISGHRSVSWYQQTPGQGLQFLFEYFSETQRNKGNFPGRFSGRQFSNSRSEMNVSTLELGDSALYLCASGDRSSEAFFGQGTRLTVV.

This clone was counted a single time. The V and J genes are TRBV10-2 and TRBJ2-7; D may be TRBD1 (5 bases). The length of the CDR3 is 15 residues. Trimming pared 8 bases from V and 2 bases from J, leaving 19 bases between. CDR1 WSHSY and CDR2 SAAADI come from the germline V gene. In DNA form, the CDR3 reads TGCGCCAGCGACTCACTCGGGCAGGGCCCCTACGAGCAGTACTTC. Protein sequence: CASDSLGQGPYEQYF.

This clone was seen more than once but under ten times. The chain links TRBV11-2 to TRBJ2-2; TRBD1 matches at 7 bases. V lost 4 bases to trimming and J lost 0 bases; unmatched junction nucleotides: 8. This CDR3 has 17 residues. Germline CDR1 and CDR2: SGHAT and FQNNGV. The CDR3 loop is CASSSLGQAANTGELFF. The CDR3 bases are TGTGCCAGCAGCTCCCTTGGACAGGCCGCGAACACCGGGGAGCTGTTTTTT.

The V call is TRBV28, the J call TRBJ1-5; no clear D gene. The length of the CDR3 is 15 residues. Germline CDR1 is MDHEN and CDR2 is SYDVKM. Trimming left V 2 bases short and J 9 bases short, with 17 bases between. The CDR3 protein is CASSLPVLGIRPQHF. The DNA for the CDR3 is TGTGCCAGCAGTTTACCCGTACTGGGGATCCGGCCCCAGCATTTT.

This chain connects TRBV5-4 to TRBJ2-5; 8 bases map to TRBD1. Per germline, CDR1 SGHNT and CDR2 YYREEE (reference sequence). The CDR3 extends over 15 amino acids. V shed 2 bases, J shed 5 bases, and the junction held 8 bases outside the gene matches. CDR3 sequence (DNA): TGTGCCAGCAGCTTACCTGACAGGGGATGGGAGACCCAGTACTTC. This encodes CASSLPDRGWETQYF.

The chain links TRBV28 to TRBJ2-7; D could derive from TRBD1 or TRBD2 (5 bases each). This CDR3 contains 14 residues. The ends were cut back, 8 bases at V and 0 bases at J, with 14 bases in the middle. The germline V gene encodes CDR1 MDHEN and CDR2 SYDVKM. The CDR3 coding sequence is TGTGCCAGCGGTGGGTCGGGGCCCTCCTACGAGCAGTACTTC. Protein product: CASGGSGPSYEQYF.

The rearrangement joins TRBV9 to TRBJ1-2, with D perhaps TRBD1 (5 bases). Germline V lookup: CDR1 SGDLS, CDR2 YYNGEE. V dropped 4 bases and J dropped 3 bases, with 16 bases sitting between them. This CDR3 spans 15 amino acids. CDR3 region: CASSRQPDSYYGYTF. The CDR3 coding sequence is TGTGCCAGCAGCCGGCAGCCTGACAGCTACTATGGCTACACCTTC.

The chain recombines TRBV2 with TRBJ1-2; tentatively, D is TRBD1 (6 bases). Trimming cost V 6 bases and J 8 bases, with 19 bases left between them. The CDR3 sequence is 14 residues long. Germline loops: CDR1 SNHLY, CDR2 FYNNEI. The chain's CDR3 is CASSVGQLTGGYTF. The CDR3, as DNA: TGTGCCAGCAGCGTTGGACAGTTGACGGGAGGCTACACCTTC.

Many counts were recorded for this clone. In the same sample, other DNA sequences code for this CDR3. The J gene is TRBJ1-5, the V gene TRBV28; unclear D gene. The CDR3 length is 12 residues. Germline CDR1 MDHEN, CDR2 SYDVKM. Trimming shortened V by 3 bases and J by 4 bases, and 4 bases separated the two germline ends. The CDR3 spells CASSLRNQPQHF. CDR3 nucleotide sequence: TGTGCCAGCAGTTTGCGGAATCAGCCCCAGCATTTT.

This clone has just a few counts. The CDR3 DNA follows: TGTGCCAGCAGCCAAGGGGGATCTGGGGACACTGAAGCTTTCTTT. This sequence encodes CASSQGGSGDTEAFF. V gene TRBV4-2 combines with J gene TRBJ1-1, with D uncertain. Trimming removed 1 base from V and 3 bases from J, with 12 bases in between. Germline V gene lookup returns CDR1 LGHNA and CDR2 YNFKEQ. The CDR3 loop spans 15 amino acids.

The rearrangement uses TRBV7-3 and TRBJ2-7; 8 nucleotides match TRBD1. The CDR3 has 13 residues. Germline V lookup: CDR1 SGHTA, CDR2 FQGTGA. The V segment lost 6 bases and the J segment 5 bases; nucleotides outside the gene matches: 6. CDR3 region: CASSTDRAHEQYF. As DNA, the CDR3 is TGTGCCAGCAGTACGGACAGGGCCCACGAGCAGTACTTC.

V usage is TRBV5-1 and J usage is TRBJ2-3, with D possibly TRBD1 on 5 matching bases. V was cut by 0 bases and J by 4 bases, with 12 bases left in between. Germline V CDR1 and CDR2: SGHRS, YFSETQ. The CDR3 contains 15 residues. The CDR3 nucleotides are TGCGCCAGCAGCTTGGGGATGGGGCTCGCAGATACGCAGTATTTT. Amino acids: CASSLGMGLADTQYF.

The rearrangement links TRBV5-6 to TRBJ2-7; no firm D call. This CDR3 has 16 amino acids. Germline CDR1 SGHDT, CDR2 YYEEEE. The V end lost 4 bases, the J end lost 0 bases, and 17 bases lay between the germline ends. The CDR3 nucleotides are TGTGCCAGCAGCCAAGGGTCTGGCCCGAGCTCCTACGAGCAGTACTTC. This gives the protein CASSQGSGPSSYEQYF.